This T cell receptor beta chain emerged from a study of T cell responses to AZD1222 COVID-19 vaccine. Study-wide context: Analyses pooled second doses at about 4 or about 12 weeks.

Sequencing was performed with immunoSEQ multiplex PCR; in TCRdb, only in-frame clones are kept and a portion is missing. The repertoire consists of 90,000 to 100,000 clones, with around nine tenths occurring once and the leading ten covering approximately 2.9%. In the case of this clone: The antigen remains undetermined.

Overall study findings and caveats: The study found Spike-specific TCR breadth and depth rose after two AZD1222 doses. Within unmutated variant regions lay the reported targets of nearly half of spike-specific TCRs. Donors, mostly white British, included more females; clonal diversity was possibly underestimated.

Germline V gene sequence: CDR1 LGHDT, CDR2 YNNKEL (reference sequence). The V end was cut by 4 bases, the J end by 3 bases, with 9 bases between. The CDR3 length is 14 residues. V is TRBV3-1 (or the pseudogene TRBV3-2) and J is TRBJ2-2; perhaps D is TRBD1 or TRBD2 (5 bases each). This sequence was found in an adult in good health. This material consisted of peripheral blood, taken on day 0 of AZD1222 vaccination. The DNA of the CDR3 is TGTGCCAGCAGCCCTCCGGGACACACCGGGGAGCTGTTTTTT. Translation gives CASSPPGHTGELFF.